This TCR beta chain originates from a study of T cells after yellow fever vaccination. Findings of the study overall: Reappearing after the booster were most of the clones from primary vaccination (around 95% CD4, 85% to 90% CD8). Contamination by abundant bulk-population clonotypes could be present in FACS-sorted repertoires.

V lost 3 bases and J lost 8, with 16 bases in between. CDR3 length: 14 residues. Researchers made TCR cDNA using 5'RACE template switching, and this step added a universal primer site and UMIs. TCRdb used MiXCR to reprocess the 5' RACE reads, holding one entry per CDR3 protein. The sample has around 310,000 distinct CDR3 sequences; approximately 4.2% are singletons. This clonotype was picked up a small number of times. Its specificity is not known. The material sequenced was PBMCs, taken 5 days after the yellow fever booster vaccination. V gene TRBV12-3 or TRBV12-4 combines with J gene TRBJ1-2, with a possible D match to TRBD1 (6 bases). This sequence originates from a man between 18 and 35 years old who received the YFV17D yellow fever vaccine. Here the CDR3 reads CASSFTPQGRGYTF. CDR3 nucleotide sequence: TGTGCCAGCAGTTTTACCCCACAGGGAAGGGGCTACACCTTC.